This entry lists 31 T cell receptor beta chains sequenced from one sample in a study of Graves' ophthalmopathy and Graves' hyperthyroidism. Researchers took RNA transcripts and amplified TCR beta CDR3 regions from them. In the first round, RT-PCR was carried out with HTBI primers, and a multiplex PCR formed the second round. Each CDR3 protein gets one entry after TCRdb re-called the multiplex PCR reads with MiXCR. The sample includes about 700,000 distinct CDR3 sequences, roughly two fifths of them seen just once. Material for sequencing was peripheral blood. The receptors stem from an adult man with Graves' ophthalmopathy.

This clonotype showed up many times. This sequence joins TRBV15 and TRBJ1-3; a weak D match, TRBD1 (6 bases). Per the germline V gene, CDR1 is LNHNV and CDR2 is YYDKDF (reference sequence). V was clipped by 3 bases and J by 0 bases, with 12 bases between them. The CDR3 has 16 residues. The CDR3 here is CATSRGSGASGNTIYF. The DNA for the CDR3 is TGTGCCACCAGCAGGGGTTCGGGGGCCTCTGGAAACACCATATATTTT. The full variable domain, with the rest looked up from reference TRBV15 and TRBJ1-3, is DAMVIQNPRYQVTQFGKPVTLSCSQTLNHNVMYWYQQKSSQAPKLLFHYYDKDFNNEADTPDNFQSRRPNTSFCFLDIRSPGLGDTAMYLCATSRGSGASGNTIYFGEGSWLTVV.

V and J are TRBV13 and TRBJ1-5; D remains unclear. V was clipped by 5 bases and J by 7 bases, with 12 bases between them. Germline lookup yields CDR1 PRHDT and CDR2 FYEKMQ (reference sequence). The CDR3 runs 13 residues. The CDR3 region has the DNA TGTGCCAGCAGCCCGCCCGCCTGCCAGCCCCAGCATTTT. It specifies CASSPPACQPQHF. Full variable domain (outside the CDR3, taken from reference TRBV13 and TRBJ1-5): AAGVIQSPRHLIKEKRETATLKCYPIPRHDTVYWYQQGPGQDPQFLISFYEKMQSDKGSIPDRFSAQQFSDYHSELNMSSLELGDSALYFCASSPPACQPQHFGDGTRLSIL.

With respect to this clonotype: It may be a read error: a sequence one base away is much more abundant. The chain recombines TRBV20-1 with TRBJ1-4, with 10 bases that match TRBD1. CDR3 length: 13 amino acids. The germline CDR1 and CDR2 sequences are DFQATT and SNEGSKA (reference sequence). Losses at the gene ends were 5 bases for V and 6 bases for J; bases not matched to a gene: 3. The CDR3 loop reads CSAGGTGDEKLFF. For the CDR3, the DNA is TGCAGTGCTGGAGGGACAGGGGATGAAAAACTGTTTTTT.

The chain is built from TRBV10-3 and TRBJ1-6, with 11 bases aligning to TRBD1. CDR1 and CDR2 (germline): ENHRY, SYGVKD. J lost 6 bases, V lost 5 bases, and 9 bases had no gene match. This CDR3 region has 17 residues. The CDR3 bases are TGTGCCATCAGTTATGCTCCCGGGACAGGGGGTAATTCACCCCTCCACTTT. It is translated as CAISYAPGTGGNSPLHF.

The chain couples TRBV5-6 to TRBJ2-7, with 9 bases matching TRBD2. CDR1 is SGHDT and CDR2 is YYEEEE in the germline V gene. The CDR3 consists of 15 residues. The trim removed 5 bases at V and 0 bases at J, leaving 6 bases unmatched. In nucleotides, the CDR3 is TGTGCCAGCAGTCTCCCGACTAGCGGCTCCTACGAGCAGTACTTC. Amino acid sequence: CASSLPTSGSYEQYF.

J is TRBJ2-7 and V is TRBV6-2 or TRBV6-3, with a tentative D call TRBD1 (6 bases). This CDR3 comprises 14 residues. Germline V lookup: CDR1 MNHEY, CDR2 SVGEGT. V was cut by 8 bases and J by 8 bases, with 22 bases left in between. The CDR3 sequence: CASGSPDSPTQQYF. Here the CDR3 DNA reads TGTGCCAGCGGATCCCCGGACAGTCCTACGCAGCAGTACTTC.

The chain carries TRBV7-9 and TRBJ1-6; a possible D gene is TRBD1 (5 bases). Trimming took off 3 bases at V and 10 bases at J, with 10 bases between the two ends. Germline values: CDR1 SEHNR, CDR2 FQNEAQ (reference sequence). The length of the CDR3 is 13 residues. CDR3 region: CASSFLGTSPLHF. CDR3 bases: TGTGCCAGCAGCTTCCTCGGGACCTCACCCCTCCACTTT.

This clonotype was counted a few times. DNA for the CDR3: TGCAGTGCTAGGTCACACGACGGGGACACTGAAGCTTTCTTT. Translated, it gives CSARSHDGDTEAFF. The chain couples TRBV20-1 to TRBJ1-1; D gene uncertain. Trimming took off 3 bases at V and 3 bases at J, with 14 bases between the two ends. The CDR3 is made up of 14 amino acids. Per germline, CDR1 DFQATT and CDR2 SNEGSKA (reference sequence).

This chain joins TRBV12-3 or TRBV12-4 and TRBJ2-7; 9 nucleotides match TRBD1. The CDR3 contains 14 residues. J was trimmed by 4 bases and V by 3 bases; bases with no gene match: 4. The DNA of the CDR3 is TGTGCCAGCAGTTTCACAGGGGGCTGGTACGAGCAGTACTTC. Protein product: CASSFTGGWYEQYF.

The table lists this clonotype with many counts. The V gene is TRBV24-1, the J gene TRBJ2-7, with D unclear. The CDR3 spans 14 residues. The V and J ends lost 1 base and 4 bases respectively, with 10 bases between them. Germline loops: CDR1 KGHDR, CDR2 SFDVKD. The CDR3 sequence is CATSDFSTGYEQYF. The CDR3 DNA is TGTGCCACCAGTGATTTCTCGACCGGGTACGAGCAGTACTTC.

Note on this clonotype: Since a much larger clone is just one base distant, this may be a read error. The chain has TRBV13 and TRBJ2-7, with D maybe TRBD1 (6 bases). Trimming took 6 bases from V and 4 from J, leaving 16 bases between them. The CDR3 has 14 amino acids. Per the germline V gene, CDR1 is PRHDT and CDR2 is FYEKMQ (reference sequence). The CDR3 reads CASSEGTRGYEQYF. CDR3 nucleotide sequence: TGTGCCAGCAGTGAAGGGACACGGGGATACGAGCAGTACTTC.

The rearrangement uses TRBV6-2 or TRBV6-3 and TRBJ1-1; D might be TRBD1 (6 bases). Deletions cut 7 bases from V and 0 bases from J, with 15 bases between. Germline V gives CDR1 MNHEY, CDR2 SVGEGT. This CDR3 contains 15 residues. The CDR3 bases are TGTGCCAGCACCAGACAGGTTAAGATGAACACTGAAGCTTTCTTT. Amino acids: CASTRQVKMNTEAFF.

On this clonotype: This could be a read error, since a much larger clone is one nucleotide away. The J gene is TRBJ1-1, the V gene TRBV4-2; D ambiguous. V shed 4 bases and J shed 11 bases, with 17 bases lying between them. CDR3 length: 13 residues. Germline values: CDR1 LGHNA, CDR2 YNFKEQ. The CDR3 reads CASSRSTEVGAFF. The CDR3 DNA reads as TGTGCCAGCAGCCGCTCGACGGAGGTCGGTGCTTTCTTT.

The chain recombines TRBV7-6 with TRBJ1-1; perhaps TRBD1 as D (5 bases). The V gene lost 5 bases and the J gene lost 2 bases, with 24 bases spanning the gap. The germline V gene encodes CDR1 SGHVS and CDR2 FNYEAQ. The CDR3 length is 18 residues. CDR3 DNA: TGTGCCAGCAGCAAAACCAGTTTCCTGGGGGGTTACAACACTGAAGCTTTCTTT. Protein sequence: CASSKTSFLGGYNTEAFF.

This chain links TRBV6-1 with TRBJ1-2, with unresolved D. The V end lost 1 base, the J end lost 0 bases, and 12 bases lay between the germline ends. Germline CDR1 MNHNS, CDR2 SASEGT. The CDR3 is made up of 16 amino acids. The DNA of the CDR3 is TGTGCCAGCAGTGAAGGACTGGAAACTTCTAACTATGGCTACACCTTC. It encodes CASSEGLETSNYGYTF.

This clonotype appeared many times. The gene calls are TRBV2 and TRBJ2-5; D is unclear. With 5 bases removed from V and 3 bases from J, the gap between germline ends came to 19 bases. The V gene's germline CDR1 is SNHLY and CDR2 FYNNEI. This CDR3 has 16 amino acids. CDR3 sequence (DNA): TGTGCCAGCAGTCCTGGGCGGACCAGACCTAAAGAGACCCAGTACTTC. It encodes CASSPGRTRPKETQYF.

This rearrangement joins TRBV7-9 to TRBJ1-3, with a tentative D call TRBD1 (5 bases). The V gene's germline CDR1 is SEHNR and CDR2 FQNEAQ (reference sequence). V gave up 5 bases and J gave up 6 bases, with 11 bases separating them. The CDR3 has 13 residues. The CDR3 nucleotides are TGTGCCAGCAGCCCCCGGGACGTAAACACCATATATTTT. It codes for CASSPRDVNTIYF.

This clonotype was recorded many times. The chain links TRBV16 to TRBJ1-2; D not resolved. This CDR3 is 15 amino acids long. CDR1 is KGHSY, CDR2 FQNENV, per germline. The V and J ends lost 0 bases and 6 bases respectively, with 14 bases between them. CDR3 coding DNA: TGTGCCAGCAGCCAATCTACCAGGTCTATGAATGGCTACACCTTC. Translating it yields CASSQSTRSMNGYTF.

Regarding this clonotype: One end of the junction is discordant with germline, which a read error may explain. This sequence joins TRBV5-1 and TRBJ1-1; no clear D. CDR3 length equals 13 residues. Germline V CDR1 and CDR2: SGHRS, YFSETQ. CDR3 sequence: CASSLGTNTGAFF. The CDR3, as DNA: TGCGCCAGCAGCTTGGGGACGAACACTGGAGCTTTCTTT. The entire variable domain, with the rest obtained from reference TRBV5-1 and TRBJ1-1, is as follows: KAGVTQTPRYLIKTRGQQVTLSCSPISGHRSVSWYQQTPGQGLQFLFEYFSETQRNKGNFPGRFSGRQFSNSRSEMNVSTLELGDSALYLCASSLGTNTGAFFGQGTRLTVV.

The gene calls are TRBV9 and TRBJ2-7, with 8 bases fitting TRBD2. The CDR3 is 14 amino acids. With 3 bases clipped from V and 3 bases from J, the junction kept 5 bases outside the gene matches. The germline CDR1 and CDR2 sequences are SGDLS and YYNGEE. For the CDR3, the DNA is TGTGCCAGCAGCGCTCCTAGCGGGTACTACGAGCAGTACTTC. Translation: CASSAPSGYYEQYF.

In the case of this clonotype: A much more abundant neighbour one base away suggests this may be a read error. The rearrangement joins TRBV29-1 to TRBJ1-4; possibly TRBD1 for D (6 bases). Germline loops: CDR1 SQVTM, CDR2 ANQGSEA. The length of the CDR3 is 13 residues. CDR3 sequence (DNA): TGCAGCGTTGGGGGGCATAGGGGTGAAAAACTGGTTTTT. Translating gives CSVGGHRGEKLVF.

The chain carries TRBV10-3 and TRBJ1-6; D is unresolved. Trimming took 5 bases from V and 0 from J, leaving 8 bases between them. Looked up from germline, CDR1 is ENHRY and CDR2 is SYGVKD. The length of the CDR3 is 15 residues. The DNA for the CDR3 is TGTGCCATCAGTTTGGAGGGCTCCTATAATTCACCCCTCCACTTT. Its protein product is CAISLEGSYNSPLHF.

The CDR3 DNA reads as TGTGCCAGCAGCCCAGTTGGGGCTTACGAGCAGTACTTC. Protein: CASSPVGAYEQYF. The V and J genes are TRBV7-9 and TRBJ2-7; D perhaps matches TRBD1 (5 bases). Deletions cut 5 bases from V and 4 bases from J, with 12 bases between. This CDR3 has 13 residues. CDR1 is SEHNR and CDR2 is FQNEAQ in the germline V gene (reference sequence). The variable domain in full, completed from reference TRBV7-9 and TRBJ2-7, reads DTGVSQNPRHKITKRGQNVTFRCDPISEHNRLYWYRQTLGQGPEFLTYFQNEAQLEKSRLLSDRFSAERPKGSFSTLEIQRTEQGDSAMYLCASSPVGAYEQYFGPGTRLTVT.

This chain links TRBV7-9 with TRBJ2-1, with 11 bases that match TRBD2. The V gene end was trimmed by 3 bases and the J gene end by 3 bases; junction bases not matched to a gene: 7. The length of the CDR3 is 17 residues. Germline-derived CDR1 and CDR2 are SEHNR and FQNEAQ (reference sequence). The CDR3 sequence: CASSLATSGEVYNEQFF. CDR3 DNA: TGTGCCAGCAGCTTGGCGACTAGCGGGGAAGTCTACAATGAGCAGTTCTTC. The full variable domain, rest sourced from reference TRBV7-9 and TRBJ2-1, is DTGVSQNPRHKITKRGQNVTFRCDPISEHNRLYWYRQTLGQGPEFLTYFQNEAQLEKSRLLSDRFSAERPKGSFSTLEIQRTEQGDSAMYLCASSLATSGEVYNEQFFGPGTRLTVL.

The rearrangement uses TRBV2 and TRBJ2-1; 8 bases fit TRBD1. Per the germline V gene, CDR1 is SNHLY and CDR2 is FYNNEI. J was trimmed by 15 bases and V by 9 bases; bases with no gene match: 19. The CDR3 spans 14 residues. The CDR3 region is CASKTGTGPEDGFF. CDR3 in DNA: TGTGCCAGTAAGACCGGGACAGGACCAGAAGATGGGTTCTTC.

This clonotype was recorded many times. The gene calls are TRBV7-9 and TRBJ2-7; TRBD1 matches at 7 bases. Germline V gene data show CDR1 as SEHNR and CDR2 as FQNEAQ (reference sequence). This CDR3 spans 12 amino acids. V was pared by 6 bases and J by 3 bases, with 2 bases of the junction left unmatched. CDR3 DNA sequence: TGTGCCAGCAGTCGACAGGGCTACGAGCAGTACTTC. Protein: CASSRQGYEQYF.

Notes on this clonotype: A much larger clone is a single base away; this may be a read error. The chain recombines TRBV2 with TRBJ2-2, with D possibly matching TRBD2 (6 bases). In germline, CDR1 is SNHLY, CDR2 FYNNEI. The CDR3 totals 14 residues. The V end was cut by 6 bases, the J end by 6 bases, with 14 bases between. DNA of the CDR3: TGTGCCAGCAGGGAATGGGGGGTAGCCGGGGAGCTGTTTTTT. Encoded protein: CASREWGVAGELFF. Using reference TRBV2 and TRBJ2-2 for the parts outside the CDR3, the full variable domain is EPEVTQTPSHQVTQMGQEVILRCVPISNHLYFYWYRQILGQKVEFLVSFYNNEISEKSEIFDDQFSVERPDGSNFTLKIRSTKLEDSAMYFCASREWGVAGELFFGEGSRLTVL.

To note about this clonotype: At one end, the junction sequence differs from germline, possibly due to a read error. V and J are TRBV10-3 and TRBJ1-1; D not resolved. Germline values: CDR1 ENHRY, CDR2 SYGVKD. This CDR3 has 15 amino acids. In nucleotides, the CDR3 is TGTGCCAGCAGTCCCTACAGTGCCATGAACACTGAAGCTTTCTTT. Protein sequence: CASSPYSAMNTEAFF.

This clonotype turned up a few times. A much larger clone differs from this one at a single base, so this may be a read error. The chain has TRBV4-2 and TRBJ2-6; D gene ambiguous. Germline V lookup: CDR1 LGHNA, CDR2 YNFKEQ. This CDR3 comprises 14 residues. Trimming removed 1 base at V and 2 bases at J, with 3 bases between. The CDR3 loop reads CASSQVTGANVLTF. The CDR3 DNA reads TGTGCCAGCAGCCAAGTTACTGGGGCCAACGTCCTGACTTTC.

This chain joins TRBV5-1 and TRBJ1-1; D perhaps matches TRBD1 (6 bases). The CDR3 covers 17 residues. V lost 4 bases and J 0 bases, leaving 19 bases between the germline ends. Per germline, CDR1 SGHRS and CDR2 YFSETQ. The CDR3 nucleotides read TGCGCCAGCAGCCAACCTACAGGGATCCGAATGAACACTGAAGCTTTCTTT. The encoded protein is CASSQPTGIRMNTEAFF.

The chain recombines TRBV19 with TRBJ2-1, with D unresolved. The V end lost 0 bases, the J end lost 5 bases, and 5 bases lay between the germline ends. Germline CDR1 is LNHDA and CDR2 is SQIVND (reference sequence). The CDR3 has 13 amino acids. The CDR3, as DNA: TGTGCCAGTAGTATAGATCTTGACAATGAGCAGTTCTTC. Translating gives CASSIDLDNEQFF.